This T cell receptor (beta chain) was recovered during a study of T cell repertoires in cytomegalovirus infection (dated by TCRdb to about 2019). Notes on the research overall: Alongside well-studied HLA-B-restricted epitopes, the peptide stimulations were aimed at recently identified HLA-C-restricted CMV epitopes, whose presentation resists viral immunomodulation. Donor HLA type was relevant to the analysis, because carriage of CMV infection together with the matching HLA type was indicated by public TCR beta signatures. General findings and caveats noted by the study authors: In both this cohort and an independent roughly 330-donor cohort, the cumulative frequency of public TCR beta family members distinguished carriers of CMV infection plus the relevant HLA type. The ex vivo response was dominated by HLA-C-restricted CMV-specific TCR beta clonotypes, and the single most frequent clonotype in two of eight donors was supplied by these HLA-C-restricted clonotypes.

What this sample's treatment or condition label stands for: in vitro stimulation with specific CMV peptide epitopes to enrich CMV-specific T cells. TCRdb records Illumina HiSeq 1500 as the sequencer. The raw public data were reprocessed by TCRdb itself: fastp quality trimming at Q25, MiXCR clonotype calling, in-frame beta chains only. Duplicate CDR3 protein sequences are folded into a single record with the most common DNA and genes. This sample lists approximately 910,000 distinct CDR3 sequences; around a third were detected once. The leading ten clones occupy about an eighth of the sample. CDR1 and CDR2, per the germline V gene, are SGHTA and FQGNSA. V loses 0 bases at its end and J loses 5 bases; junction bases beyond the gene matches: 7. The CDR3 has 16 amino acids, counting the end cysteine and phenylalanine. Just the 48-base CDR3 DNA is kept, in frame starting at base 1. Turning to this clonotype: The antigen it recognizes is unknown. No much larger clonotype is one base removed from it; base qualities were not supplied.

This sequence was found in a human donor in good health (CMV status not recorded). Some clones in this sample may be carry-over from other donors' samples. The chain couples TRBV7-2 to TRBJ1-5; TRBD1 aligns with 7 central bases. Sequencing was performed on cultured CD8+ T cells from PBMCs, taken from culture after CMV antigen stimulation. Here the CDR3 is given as CASSLAAQGVDQPQHF. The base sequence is TGTGCCAGCAGCTTAGCGGCTCAGGGGGTAGATCAGCCCCAGCATTTT.